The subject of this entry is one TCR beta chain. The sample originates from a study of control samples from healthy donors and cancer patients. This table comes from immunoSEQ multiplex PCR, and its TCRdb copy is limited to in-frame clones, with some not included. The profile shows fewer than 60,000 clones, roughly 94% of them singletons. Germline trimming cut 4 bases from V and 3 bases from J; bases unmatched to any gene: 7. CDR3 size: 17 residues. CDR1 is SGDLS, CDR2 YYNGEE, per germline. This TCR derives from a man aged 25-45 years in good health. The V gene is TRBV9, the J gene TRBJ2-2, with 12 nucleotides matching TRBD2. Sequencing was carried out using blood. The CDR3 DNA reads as TGTGCCAGCAGCATGACTAGCGGGAGTCTCGACACCGGGGAGCTGTTTTTT. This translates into CASSMTSGSLDTGELFF.